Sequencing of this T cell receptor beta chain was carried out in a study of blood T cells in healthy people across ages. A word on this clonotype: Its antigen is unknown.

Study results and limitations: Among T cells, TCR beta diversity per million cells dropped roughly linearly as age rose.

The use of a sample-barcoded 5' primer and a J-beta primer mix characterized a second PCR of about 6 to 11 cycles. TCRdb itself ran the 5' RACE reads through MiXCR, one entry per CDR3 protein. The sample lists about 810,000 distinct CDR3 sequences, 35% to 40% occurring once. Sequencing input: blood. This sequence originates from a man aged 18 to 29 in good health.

The CDR3 sequence is CASSLGPSGYGYTF. CDR3 DNA: TGTGCCAGCAGCTTAGGTCCCTCTGGGTATGGCTACACCTTC. The V gene is TRBV7-9, the J gene TRBJ1-2; D remains ambiguous. V was shortened by 1 base and J by 5 bases, with 11 bases between the two germline ends. The CDR3 sequence is 14 residues long. Germline CDR1 SEHNR, CDR2 FQNEAQ (reference sequence).